The rows below give T cell receptor beta chains drawn from one sample of a study of cytomegalovirus exposure and HLA in healthy donors. Here immunoSEQ multiplex PCR was the method, and the copy in TCRdb shows in-frame clones only, minus some. Of about 180,000 clones listed, 75% to 85% were seen once; the top ten hold 1% to 1.5%. Sample: PBMCs. The receptors were sampled from a girl aged 2-10 years in good health and CMV-seropositive. The CDR3 runs from the conserved cysteine through the conserved F or W. D genes are given only for firm matches. Not every row has a clone size; where given, it reads once, few, many or a size class.

j_call: TRBJ2-5; d_call: .; clone_size: .; v_call: TRBV9; cdr3_nt: TGTGCCAGCAGCGTAGGGCAGGGAGAGACCCAGTACTTC; cdr3_aa: CASSVGQGETQYF
j_call: TRBJ1-1; d_call: .; clone_size: few; v_call: TRBV2; cdr3_nt: TGTGCCACCTTAGTGGAGGTGGGTACTGAAGCTTTCTTT; cdr3_aa: CATLVEVGTEAFF
j_call: TRBJ2-1; d_call: TRBD1; clone_size: .; v_call: TRBV7-3; cdr3_nt: TGTGCCAGCAGCTCCCCGACAGGGGGGTCCTACAATGAGCAGTTCTTC; cdr3_aa: CASSSPTGGSYNEQFF
j_call: TRBJ1-5; d_call: TRBD1; clone_size: once; v_call: TRBV7-9; cdr3_nt: TGTGCCAGCAGCAACGACAGGGGAGAAAACCGATATCAGCCCCAGCATTTT; cdr3_aa: CASSNDRGENRYQPQHF
j_call: TRBJ2-7; d_call: TRBD2; clone_size: .; v_call: TRBV5-4; cdr3_nt: TGTGCCAGCAGCTTGGGGGTAGCGGGACTAAACGAGCAGTACTTC; cdr3_aa: CASSLGVAGLNEQYF
j_call: TRBJ2-1; d_call: TRBD1; clone_size: .; v_call: TRBV6-1; cdr3_nt: TGTGCCAGCAGTGGACAGGGTGCCTCCTACAATGAGCAGTTCTTC; cdr3_aa: CASSGQGASYNEQFF
j_call: TRBJ2-7; d_call: TRBD1; clone_size: .; v_call: TRBV9; cdr3_nt: TGTGCCAGCAGCGTAGCCCCGGACAGGCCGCCCGAGCAGTACTTC; cdr3_aa: CASSVAPDRPPEQYF
j_call: TRBJ2-6; d_call: .; clone_size: .; v_call: TRBV7-3; cdr3_nt: TGTGCCAGCAGCTACTCCCCCCTACTTTCTGGGGCCAACGTCCTGACTTTC; cdr3_aa: CASSYSPLLSGANVLTF
j_call: TRBJ1-2; d_call: .; clone_size: .; v_call: TRBV19; cdr3_nt: TGTGCCAGTAATCAGGGAGGCACTGGCTACACCTTC; cdr3_aa: CASNQGGTGYTF
j_call: TRBJ1-1; d_call: .; clone_size: once; v_call: TRBV7-9; cdr3_nt: TGTGCCAGCAGCACTAACCCACTAAATTCGCGTCTGGGCACTGAAGCTTTCTTT; cdr3_aa: CASSTNPLNSRLGTEAFF
j_call: TRBJ1-3; d_call: .; clone_size: .; v_call: TRBV25-1; cdr3_nt: TGTGCCAGCAGCGGGGGGAATGGAAACACCATATATTTT; cdr3_aa: CASSGGNGNTIYF
j_call: TRBJ2-5; d_call: .; clone_size: .; v_call: TRBV10-3; cdr3_nt: TGTGCCATCAGAGGAGGGACAGAAGAGACCCAGTACTTC; cdr3_aa: CAIRGGTEETQYF
j_call: TRBJ2-3; d_call: .; clone_size: .; v_call: TRBV11-1; cdr3_nt: TGTGCCAGCAGCTTAGTTTCCGGGAGTAACACAGATACGCAGTATTTT; cdr3_aa: CASSLVSGSNTDTQYF
j_call: TRBJ2-7; d_call: TRBD1; clone_size: once; v_call: TRBV9; cdr3_nt: TGTGCCAGCTCCTCCGGGACAGGGGACTCCTACGAGCAGTACTTC; cdr3_aa: CASSSGTGDSYEQYF
j_call: TRBJ2-1; d_call: .; clone_size: .; v_call: TRBV5-4; cdr3_nt: TGTGCCAGCAGCTTGGAACTCTCACCCAATGAGCAGTTCTTC; cdr3_aa: CASSLELSPNEQFF
j_call: TRBJ2-7; d_call: TRBD1; clone_size: .; v_call: TRBV2; cdr3_nt: TGTGCCAGCAGTGCCCCGGGACAGGCGCCCTTTGAGCAGTACTTC; cdr3_aa: CASSAPGQAPFEQYF
j_call: TRBJ2-7; d_call: .; clone_size: .; v_call: TRBV4-2; cdr3_nt: TGTGCCAGCAGCCAAGGAAGCGGCCCCTACGAGCAGTACTTC; cdr3_aa: CASSQGSGPYEQYF
j_call: TRBJ1-3; d_call: .; clone_size: .; v_call: TRBV30; cdr3_nt: TGTGCCTGGAGCCCCGACAGGGGAAACACCATATATTTT; cdr3_aa: CAWSPDRGNTIYF
j_call: TRBJ2-3; d_call: TRBD2; clone_size: .; v_call: TRBV19; cdr3_nt: TGTGCCAGTAGTAGTGCTAGCGGGAGCACAGATACGCAGTATTTT; cdr3_aa: CASSSASGSTDTQYF
j_call: TRBJ1-1; d_call: .; clone_size: .; v_call: TRBV4-1; cdr3_nt: TGCGCCAGCAGCCAAGATCGGTTGAACACTGAAGCTTTCTTT; cdr3_aa: CASSQDRLNTEAFF
j_call: TRBJ2-3; d_call: .; clone_size: .; v_call: TRBV28; cdr3_nt: TGTGCCAGCAGTTTACGACGCCTTATAAGGGAGCAAAGCACAGATACGCAGTATTTT; cdr3_aa: CASSLRRLIREQSTDTQYF
j_call: TRBJ2-3; d_call: TRBD1; clone_size: few; v_call: TRBV6-1; cdr3_nt: TGTGCCAGCAGTGACACAGGGACAGGCACAGATACGCAGTATTTT; cdr3_aa: CASSDTGTGTDTQYF
j_call: TRBJ1-2; d_call: .; clone_size: .; v_call: TRBV6-5; cdr3_nt: TGTGCCAGCAGTACGGGGGTGCAGGGCTATGGCTACACCTTC; cdr3_aa: CASSTGVQGYGYTF
j_call: TRBJ2-3; d_call: .; clone_size: .; v_call: TRBV19; cdr3_nt: TGTGCCAGTACCCAAAGGGGGGACAGCAACACAGATACGCAGTATTTT; cdr3_aa: CASTQRGDSNTDTQYF
j_call: TRBJ2-2; d_call: TRBD2; clone_size: .; v_call: TRBV6-1; cdr3_nt: TGTGCCAGCAGTGTTTGGGCTAGCGGGAGTTCGAACACCGGGGAGCTGTTTTTT; cdr3_aa: CASSVWASGSSNTGELFF
j_call: TRBJ2-3; d_call: .; clone_size: .; v_call: TRBV9; cdr3_nt: TGTGCCAGCAGCCTGGGGACACACACAGATACGCAGTATTTT; cdr3_aa: CASSLGTHTDTQYF
j_call: TRBJ2-2; d_call: .; clone_size: .; v_call: TRBV10-1; cdr3_nt: TGCGCCAGCAGCCACCCTAGGGCAGGGAAGGGTCAGAGCACCGGGGAGCTGTTTTTT; cdr3_aa: CASSHPRAGKGQSTGELFF
j_call: TRBJ1-1; d_call: .; clone_size: few; v_call: TRBV2; cdr3_nt: TGTGCCAGCAGTGTGGAGGAAGCGGCGAACACTGAAGCTTTCTTT; cdr3_aa: CASSVEEAANTEAFF
j_call: TRBJ1-1; d_call: .; clone_size: few; v_call: TRBV29-1; cdr3_nt: TGCAGCGTTGAAGTGTCCCACGGGGGAAAAAGCACTGAAGCTTTCTTT; cdr3_aa: CSVEVSHGGKSTEAFF
j_call: TRBJ1-6; d_call: TRBD1; clone_size: .; v_call: TRBV4-1; cdr3_nt: TGCGCCAGCAGCCAAGGAGGTAGGGGGCGCGTTTCACCCCTCCACTTT; cdr3_aa: CASSQGGRGRVSPLHF
j_call: TRBJ1-2; d_call: .; clone_size: .; v_call: TRBV28; cdr3_nt: TGTGCCAGCCTTCCGCAGGGGAACTTTAGGGGCTACACCTTC; cdr3_aa: CASLPQGNFRGYTF
j_call: TRBJ2-5; d_call: TRBD2; clone_size: .; v_call: TRBV7-3; cdr3_nt: TGTGCCAGCAGATACACCGGGACTAGCGGGAGTCGGACCCAGTACTTC; cdr3_aa: CASRYTGTSGSRTQYF
j_call: TRBJ1-4; d_call: .; clone_size: .; v_call: TRBV25-1; cdr3_nt: TGTGCCAGCAGTGAGATCAGGGGAAGGAGGCTTAAACTGTTTTTT; cdr3_aa: CASSEIRGRRLKLFF
j_call: TRBJ2-7; d_call: .; clone_size: .; v_call: TRBV15; cdr3_nt: TGTGCCACCAGCAGAGGAGGCGGCGGGGGCAACGAGCAGTACTTC; cdr3_aa: CATSRGGGGGNEQYF
j_call: TRBJ1-2; d_call: TRBD1; clone_size: .; v_call: TRBV5-1; cdr3_nt: TGCGCCAGCAGCTTGGAGGGGGCGCGTAACTATGGCTACACCTTC; cdr3_aa: CASSLEGARNYGYTF
j_call: TRBJ2-5; d_call: TRBD2; clone_size: .; v_call: TRBV13; cdr3_nt: TGTGCCAGCAGCTCGGTCGCTAGCGGAGATGAAGAGACCCAGTACTTC; cdr3_aa: CASSSVASGDEETQYF
j_call: TRBJ2-2; d_call: TRBD2; clone_size: .; v_call: TRBV29-1; cdr3_nt: TGCAGCGTTCAGAGCGGGGGGCTTGACACCGGGGAGCTGTTTTTT; cdr3_aa: CSVQSGGLDTGELFF
j_call: TRBJ2-6; d_call: .; clone_size: .; v_call: TRBV5-1; cdr3_nt: TGCGCCAGCAGCTTCAGGGGGGATTCCGCTTCTGGGGCCAACGTCCTGACTTTC; cdr3_aa: CASSFRGDSASGANVLTF
j_call: TRBJ2-1; d_call: TRBD2; clone_size: .; v_call: TRBV9; cdr3_nt: TGTGCCAGCAGCGTAGCTGTGGCTAGCGGGAGCTTTAGCTCCTACAATGAGCAGTTCTTC; cdr3_aa: CASSVAVASGSFSSYNEQFF
j_call: TRBJ2-1; d_call: TRBD2; clone_size: .; v_call: TRBV19; cdr3_nt: TGTGCCAGTAGTATACAGGGGACTCAGCGGGGGAATGAGCAGTTCTTC; cdr3_aa: CASSIQGTQRGNEQFF
j_call: TRBJ1-1; d_call: TRBD1; clone_size: once; v_call: TRBV11-1; cdr3_nt: TGTGCCAGCAGGTATACAGGGGTGACCGGGAACACTGAAGCTTTCTTT; cdr3_aa: CASRYTGVTGNTEAFF
j_call: TRBJ1-1; d_call: .; clone_size: .; v_call: TRBV7-2; cdr3_nt: TGTGCCAGCAGCTTAGACGCCTTTCGGGGGACTGAAGCTTTCTTT; cdr3_aa: CASSLDAFRGTEAFF
j_call: TRBJ1-4; d_call: TRBD1; clone_size: .; v_call: TRBV11-3; cdr3_nt: TGTGCCAGCAGCTCCCCTCAGGGGGACGGGGTGACTAATGAAAAACTGTTTTTT; cdr3_aa: CASSSPQGDGVTNEKLFF
j_call: TRBJ1-5; d_call: TRBD1; clone_size: .; v_call: TRBV19; cdr3_nt: TGTGCCAGTAGTCGACAGGGAATGGAGCAGCCCCAGCATTTT; cdr3_aa: CASSRQGMEQPQHF